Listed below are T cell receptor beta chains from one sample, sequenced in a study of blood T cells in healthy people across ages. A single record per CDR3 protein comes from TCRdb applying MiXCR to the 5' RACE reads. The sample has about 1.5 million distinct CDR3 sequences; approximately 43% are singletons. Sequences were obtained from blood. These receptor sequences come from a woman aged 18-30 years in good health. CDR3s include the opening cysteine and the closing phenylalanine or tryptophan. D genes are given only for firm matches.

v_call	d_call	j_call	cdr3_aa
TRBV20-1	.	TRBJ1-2	CSAREGSLSYGYTF
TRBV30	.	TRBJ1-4	CAWSNRGEKLFF
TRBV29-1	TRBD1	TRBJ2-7	CSCKDRSNYEQYF
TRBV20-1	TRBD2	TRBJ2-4	CSARGAGYFAQYF
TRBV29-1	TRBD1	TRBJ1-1	CSAAPDRERNTEAFF
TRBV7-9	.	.	CASSLAQGSSEQYF
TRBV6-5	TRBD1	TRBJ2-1	CASSYVPRLTGIYNEQFF
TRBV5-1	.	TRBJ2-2	CASSSYSVTNTGELFF
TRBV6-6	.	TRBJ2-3	CASSPGEGVDTQYF
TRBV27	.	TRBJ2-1	CATQTGISSYNGQFF
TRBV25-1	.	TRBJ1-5	CASSEPGQPQHF
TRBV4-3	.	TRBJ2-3	CASSQDLRGLGADTQYF
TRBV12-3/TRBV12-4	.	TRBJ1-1	CASSRQQTSEAFF
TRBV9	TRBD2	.	CASGLARYNEQYF
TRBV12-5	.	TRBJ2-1	CASGPDSSYNEQFF
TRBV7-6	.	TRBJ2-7	CASSLGSSEQYF
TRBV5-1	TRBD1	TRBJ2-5	CASSHTSRDREQTQYF
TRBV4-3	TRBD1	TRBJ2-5	CASSHGTGLRETQYF
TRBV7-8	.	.	CASRQTGTLYNEQYF
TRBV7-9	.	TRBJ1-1	CASSLGTAQAFF
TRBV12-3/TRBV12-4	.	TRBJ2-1	CASQPQYNEQFF
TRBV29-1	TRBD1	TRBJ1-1	CSVEFVRTGRGTEAFF
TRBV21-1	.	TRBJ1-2	CASSKAGEQGTTYGYTF
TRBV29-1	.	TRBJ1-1	CSVPRSYNFF
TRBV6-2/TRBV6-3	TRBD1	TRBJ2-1	CASRITGTGTYNEQFF
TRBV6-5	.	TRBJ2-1	CASSWTSFYNEQFF
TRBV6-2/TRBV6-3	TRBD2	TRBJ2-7	CASSYSVGLAEFSYEQYF
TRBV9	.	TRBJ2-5	CASSVASDYFDEQYF
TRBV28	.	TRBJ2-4	CASSPSGLAKNIQYF
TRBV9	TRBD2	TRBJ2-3	CASSLYRLAGADTQYF
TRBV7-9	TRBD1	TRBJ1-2	CASSLARLGQGIYGYTF
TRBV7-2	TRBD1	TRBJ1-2	CASSLDGTAYGYTF
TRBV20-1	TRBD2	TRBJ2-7	CSATPGGSYEQYF
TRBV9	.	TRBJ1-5	CASSETGRDQPQHF
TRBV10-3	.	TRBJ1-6	CAISEFDIGDSPLHF
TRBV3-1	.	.	CASSQDTSSYNEQYF
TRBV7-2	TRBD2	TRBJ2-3	CASSSPEAGGKHTQYF
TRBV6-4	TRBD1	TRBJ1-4	CASRSDRGQGKLFF
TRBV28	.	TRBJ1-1	CASRIGTVIAEAFF
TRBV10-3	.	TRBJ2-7	CAISESTADYEQYF
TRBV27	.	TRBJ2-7	CASSFSKGGEQYF
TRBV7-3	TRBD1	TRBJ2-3	CASSLSTGAYTDTQYF
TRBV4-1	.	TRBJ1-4	CASSQDVGTATNEKLFF
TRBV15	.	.	CATSRDRGSSEQYF
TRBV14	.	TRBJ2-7	CASSQGGGWESFQYF